A selection of T cell receptor beta chains follows, all from one sample in a study of cytomegalovirus exposure and HLA in healthy donors. Only in-frame clones appear in the TCRdb table, and some are missing; sequencing was by immunoSEQ multiplex PCR. The sample yields approximately 120,000 clones, just under 95% seen once. Sequences were obtained from PBMCs. The receptors derive from a woman between 18 and 30 years old in good health and CMV-seronegative. CDR3s include the opening cysteine and the closing phenylalanine or tryptophan. A D gene is named only where the DNA matches it firmly. Not all rows give a size; the values are once, few, many and, for expanded clones, a class.

TRBV6-5	TRBD1	TRBJ1-2	-	TGTGCCAGCAGGCTAACCCTACAGGGGGCGAATCGCTACACCTTC	CASRLTLQGANRYTF
TRBV29-1	-	TRBJ1-2	-	TGCAGCGTTGAATCAGGGCCTAAAAGCTATGGCTACACCTTC	CSVESGPKSYGYTF
TRBV19	TRBD2	TRBJ2-2	once	TGTGCCAGTGAACCGGGACTAGCAGAAACCGGGGAGCTGTTTTTT	CASEPGLAETGELFF
TRBV7-9	TRBD2	TRBJ2-1	-	TGTGCCAGCAGCTTTCTAGCGGGGGACAATGAGCAGTTCTTC	CASSFLAGDNEQFF
TRBV7-3	TRBD1	TRBJ1-1	-	TGTGCCAGCAGAAACACGGGGGGGACAGGGGCCACTGAAGCTTTCTTT	CASRNTGGTGATEAFF
TRBV21-1	-	TRBJ2-7	-	TGTGCCAGCAGCAACCTGCTGGTCCTGACAGGGGAACAGTACTTC	CASSNLLVLTGEQYF
TRBV4-1	TRBD1	TRBJ2-7	-	TGCGCCAGCAGCCAAGATAAGGGGGCCTCCTACGAGCAGTACTTC	CASSQDKGASYEQYF
TRBV10-1	-	TRBJ2-3	-	TGCGCCAGCAGTCGGACACTGGGCACAGATACGCAGTATTTT	CASSRTLGTDTQYF
TRBV6-5	-	TRBJ1-1	-	TGTGCCAGCAGTTACTCGAGGCGGAACACTGAAGCTTTCTTT	CASSYSRRNTEAFF
TRBV9	-	TRBJ2-3	-	TGTGCCAGCAGGGGGGGGGCCCGCACAGATACGCAGTATTTT	CASRGGARTDTQYF
TRBV2	-	TRBJ1-5	-	TGTGCCAGCAGTGAGGAGGCCAGCCCCTGGCCCAATCAGCCCCAGCATTTT	CASSEEASPWPNQPQHF
TRBV30	TRBD2	TRBJ2-7	-	TGTGCCTGGCCCATCCGGGACTACCTTCCCTACGAGCAGTACTTC	CAWPIRDYLPYEQYF
TRBV9	TRBD1	TRBJ2-4	-	TGTGCCAGCAGCGCCCCCGGGACAGCTTCGGGCAACATTCAGTACTTC	CASSAPGTASGNIQYF
TRBV19	-	TRBJ1-2	-	TGTGCCAGTAGCCCAGGGCCATATGGCTACACCTTC	CASSPGPYGYTF
TRBV28	-	TRBJ1-4	-	TGTGCCGGATCGGGGGTGGACACTAATGAAAAACTGTTTTTT	CAGSGVDTNEKLFF
TRBV29-1	TRBD2	TRBJ2-1	once	TGCAGCGTTGTACTAGCGGGTTTTAGTGAGCAGTTCTTC	CSVVLAGFSEQFF
TRBV28	-	TRBJ1-6	-	TGTGCCAGCAGTAAGCGAGATATCTATAATTCACCCCTCCACTTT	CASSKRDIYNSPLHF
TRBV7-3	TRBD2	TRBJ2-7	-	TGTGCCAGCAGCTTAGAAGCGGGGGACGAGCAGTACTTC	CASSLEAGDEQYF
TRBV29-1	TRBD2	TRBJ2-1	once	TGCAGCGTTGAAGATCTGGAAGGGTCTAGCGGGAGGGCGGATTACAATGAGCAGTTCTTC	CSVEDLEGSSGRADYNEQFF
TRBV2	-	TRBJ2-1	-	TGTGCCTGCAGCATTGGGGCAGCCTCCTACAATGAGCAGTTCTTC	CACSIGAASYNEQFF
TRBV28	TRBD2	TRBJ2-3	-	TGTGCCAGCGGTGGTAGCGGGGTCGGGGATACGCAGTATTTT	CASGGSGVGDTQYF
TRBV5-4	-	TRBJ2-2	-	TGTGCCAGCAGCTTGGACAGGAGAGCCGGGGAGCTGTTTTTT	CASSLDRRAGELFF
TRBV7-3	TRBD1	TRBJ2-5	-	TGTGCCAGCAGCCGGCAGACAGGGAAGACCCAGTACTTC	CASSRQTGKTQYF
TRBV4-1	TRBD2	TRBJ2-2	-	TGCGCCAGCCGAGCGGGGGGGAACACCGGGGAGCTGTTTTTT	CASRAGGNTGELFF
TRBV6-1	TRBD2	TRBJ2-1	-	TGTGCCAGCAGTGAACGGCTAGCGGGAGGAAGGAATGAGCAGTTCTTC	CASSERLAGGRNEQFF
TRBV5-6	TRBD1	TRBJ2-7	-	TGTGCCAGCAGCTTGGGGACAGGGGAGTACTTC	CASSLGTGEYF
TRBV11-2	-	TRBJ2-6	-	TGTGCCAGCAGCTTAGATGGGCAAGTCTCTGGGGCCAACGTCCTGACTTTC	CASSLDGQVSGANVLTF
TRBV27	-	TRBJ2-1	-	TGTGCCAGCAGTTTAAGCGGACAGCTACGATCCTACAATGAGCAGTTCTTC	CASSLSGQLRSYNEQFF
TRBV7-2	-	TRBJ2-5	-	TGTGCCAGCAGCCGGGGAACGGGTCAGACCCAGTACTTC	CASSRGTGQTQYF